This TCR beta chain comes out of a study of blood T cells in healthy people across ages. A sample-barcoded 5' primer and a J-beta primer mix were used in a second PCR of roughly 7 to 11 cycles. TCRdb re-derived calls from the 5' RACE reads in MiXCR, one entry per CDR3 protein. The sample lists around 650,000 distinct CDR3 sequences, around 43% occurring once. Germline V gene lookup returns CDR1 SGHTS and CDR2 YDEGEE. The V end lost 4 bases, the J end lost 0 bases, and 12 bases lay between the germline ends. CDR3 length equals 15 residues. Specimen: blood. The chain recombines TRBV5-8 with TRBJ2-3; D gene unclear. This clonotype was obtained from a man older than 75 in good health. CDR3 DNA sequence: TGTGCCAGCAGCCTCAGGCGGCCTAGCACAGATACGCAGTATTTT. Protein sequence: CASSLRRPSTDTQYF.